This T cell receptor (beta chain) was observed in a study of cytomegalovirus exposure and HLA in healthy donors. Notes on the study in general: There were 160 or so TCR beta chains listed as cytomegalovirus-associated.

Germline lookup yields CDR1 MNHNY and CDR2 SVGAGI (reference sequence). The CDR3 consists of 15 residues. The V end lost 5 bases, the J end lost 0 bases, and 14 bases lay between the germline ends. This clone has only a few counts. Its antigen is still unknown. PCR was performed using 60 Vbeta and 13 Jbeta primers. Sequenced by immunoSEQ multiplex PCR; TCRdb stores in-frame clones only, minus some. This sample has about 190,000 clones, with roughly 81% found just once. The source of this sequence is a woman aged 25 to 45 in good health and CMV-seropositive. Material for sequencing was PBMCs. The chain employs TRBV6-6 and TRBJ2-7; D remains unclear. The CDR3, as DNA: TGTGCCAGCAGTCACCCGGCGGCCAGCTCCTACGAGCAGTACTTC. It is translated as CASSHPAASSYEQYF.